One and the same sample provided the 20 T cell receptor beta chains below, sequenced in a study of patients and donors after allogeneic stem cell transplantation. TCRdb used MiXCR to reprocess the RT-PCR reads, holding one entry per CDR3 protein. The sample shows roughly 940,000 distinct CDR3 sequences, roughly 18% of them seen only once. Input material: blood, either unsorted or a sorted T cell fraction (not recorded which). The origin of the receptors is a human donor who was either an allogeneic HSCT recipient or a stem cell or donor lymphocyte infusion donor (not recorded which). It is not recorded whose cells these are; they may come from a transplant donor.

The chain is built from TRBV24-1 and TRBJ2-7, with TRBD2 matching over 11 bases. The CDR3 consists of 15 residues. The V segment lost 3 bases and the J segment 4 bases; nucleotides outside the gene matches: 4. Germline CDR1 reads KGHDR; CDR2 reads SFDVKD. CDR3 sequence: CATSDPGTSGYEQYF. The CDR3 bases are TGTGCCACCAGTGATCCCGGGACTAGCGGTTACGAGCAGTACTTC.

The gene calls are TRBV5-1 and TRBJ2-1, with D tentatively TRBD2 (6 bases). Deletions cut 4 bases from V and 3 bases from J, with 20 bases between. CDR1 and CDR2 (germline): SGHRS, YFSETQ. The CDR3 is 17 amino acids. In DNA form, the CDR3 reads TGCGCCAGCAGCCCGGGACTGGCCCCTCTCGGCTACAATGAGCAGTTCTTC. Translation: CASSPGLAPLGYNEQFF.

This chain links TRBV5-1 with TRBJ1-3, with D possibly being TRBD1 (5 bases). Germline CDR1 is SGHRS and CDR2 is YFSETQ. V lost 0 bases to trimming and J lost 0 bases, with 10 bases between them. The CDR3 is 16 residues long. As DNA, the CDR3 is TGCGCCAGCAGCTTGGAGGCGGGGACCTCTGGAAACACCATATATTTT. This gives the protein CASSLEAGTSGNTIYF.

The rearrangement links TRBV12-3 or TRBV12-4 to TRBJ2-2, with D tentatively TRBD1 (6 bases). V was clipped by 6 bases and J by 6 bases, with 14 bases between them. This CDR3 comprises 14 residues. The CDR3 nucleotides are TGTGCCAGCAGCCCCACAGGGAAACCCGGGGAGCTGTTTTTT. As protein: CASSPTGKPGELFF.

This clonotype appeared a few times. CDR3: CASSLLRDRGYEQYF. The CDR3 DNA reads TGTGCCAGCAGCTTACTCCGGGACAGGGGCTACGAGCAGTACTTC. This rearrangement joins TRBV7-9 to TRBJ2-7; 10 bases match TRBD1. The V gene end was trimmed by 2 bases and the J gene end by 3 bases; junction bases not matched to a gene: 4. The CDR3 totals 15 residues. Germline V gene data show CDR1 as SEHNR and CDR2 as FQNEAQ (reference sequence).

The table lists this clonotype with a few counts. The chain is built from TRBV2 and TRBJ1-4, with D unclear. The CDR3 spans 12 residues. V lost 6 bases and J 11 bases, leaving 13 bases between the germline ends. The germline gives CDR1 SNHLY, CDR2 FYNNEI. The CDR3 DNA follows: TGTGCCAGCAGACCCGGGGTTGGGAAACTGTTTTTT. This sequence encodes CASRPGVGKLFF.

This chain joins TRBV29-1 and TRBJ2-5; D gene uncertain. The CDR3 has 13 residues. Trimming removed 2 bases from V and 5 bases from J, with 12 bases in between. The V gene's germline CDR1 is SQVTM and CDR2 ANQGSEA. This chain's CDR3 is CSVEFTVRETQYF. In DNA, the CDR3 is TGCAGCGTTGAATTTACGGTCAGGGAGACCCAGTACTTC.

This clonotype was recorded once. The chain has TRBV6-1 and TRBJ1-1; D possibly corresponds to TRBD1 (6 bases). The CDR3 is 14 amino acids. The germline CDR1 and CDR2 sequences are MNHNS and SASEGT. The germline V and J ends were trimmed by 7 bases and 6 bases, with 18 bases remaining between them. In DNA, the CDR3 is TGTGCCAGCACCTCGGACGGAGGGGGGCCTGAAGCTTTCTTT. Amino acids: CASTSDGGGPEAFF.

This clonotype was counted between two and nine times. The chain has TRBV29-1 and TRBJ2-2; no clear D gene. This CDR3 spans 14 amino acids. In germline, CDR1 is SQVTM, CDR2 ANQGSEA. The V end lost 7 bases, the J end lost 1 base, and 13 bases lay between the germline ends. The CDR3 here is CSARPGKNTGELFF. DNA of the CDR3: TGCAGCGCCCGGCCCGGAAAGAACACCGGGGAGCTGTTTTTT.

Note on this clonotype: One junction end does not reproduce the germline sequence, and a read error may be involved. The chain recombines TRBV6-2 or TRBV6-3 with TRBJ2-5; TRBD2 might be the D (6 bases). CDR1 and CDR2 from the germline V gene are MNHEY and SVGEGT. CDR3 size: 15 residues. For the CDR3, the DNA is TGTGCCGGCAGCCCCTCCCGGCTAGCGCAAGAGACCCAGTACTTC. This encodes CAGSPSRLAQETQYF.

The chain carries TRBV3-1 and TRBJ2-5; D might be TRBD1 or TRBD2, each matching 6 bases. Germline V gene sequence: CDR1 LGHDT, CDR2 YNNKEL (reference sequence). The V end was cut by 5 bases, the J end by 1 base, with 14 bases between. The CDR3 extends over 15 amino acids. The CDR3 region is CASSDWGAAQETQYF. DNA of the CDR3: TGTGCCAGCAGCGACTGGGGGGCGGCCCAAGAGACCCAGTACTTC.

In its sample, this clonotype was seen a few times. The V call is TRBV4-2, the J call TRBJ2-2; 7 bases align to TRBD1. Trimming cost V 5 bases and J 6 bases; bases outside gene matches: 9. The CDR3 length is 15 residues. CDR1 and CDR2 (germline): LGHNA, YNFKEQ. The CDR3 DNA sequence: TGTGCCAGCAGCGAGGGGGCAGGATGGCCCGGGGAGCTGTTTTTT. Translation: CASSEGAGWPGELFF.

This clonotype turned up a few times. The chain combines TRBV4-1 with TRBJ1-2; 9 positions agree with TRBD1. V dropped 2 bases and J dropped 6; count of bases not matched to a gene: 7. This CDR3 is 15 amino acids long. From germline, CDR1 is MGHRA and CDR2 YSYEKL. The CDR3 coding sequence is TGCGCCAGCAGCCAACCCCGGGACAGGGTGGATGGCTACACCTTC. This gives the protein CASSQPRDRVDGYTF.

J is TRBJ2-3 and V is TRBV6-1; 8 bases agree with TRBD2. J was trimmed by 5 bases and V by 1 base; bases with no gene match: 5. The germline V gene has CDR1 MNHNS and CDR2 SASEGT. This CDR3 has 15 amino acids. The CDR3 DNA reads as TGTGCCAGCAGTGAAGGGCCGGGAGGGTTAGATACGCAGTATTTT. Its translation: CASSEGPGGLDTQYF.

This clonotype turned up a few times. The V gene is TRBV10-3, the J gene TRBJ2-7, with TRBD1 matching 7 bases. The CDR3 is made up of 14 amino acids. Germline lookup yields CDR1 ENHRY and CDR2 SYGVKD. J lost 3 bases, V lost 6 bases, and 8 bases had no gene match. The chain's CDR3 is CAIRPRQGIYEQYF. The CDR3, as DNA: TGTGCCATCAGGCCCCGACAGGGTATCTACGAGCAGTACTTC.

This clonotype occurred a few times. The chain uses TRBV4-2 and TRBJ2-2, with D maybe TRBD2 (7 bases). The CDR3 contains 16 residues. Trimming took off 4 bases at V and 0 bases at J, with 12 bases between the two ends. Germline CDR1 is LGHNA and CDR2 is YNFKEQ. CDR3 sequence (DNA): TGTGCCAGCAGCCCCGTCGGGGGGCCGAACACCGGGGAGCTGTTTTTT. Its translation is CASSPVGGPNTGELFF.

This clonotype was detected only a few times. This sequence joins TRBV5-1 and TRBJ2-3; no firm D call. Germline V lookup: CDR1 SGHRS, CDR2 YFSETQ. Trimming left V 0 bases short and J 6 bases short, with 11 bases between. This CDR3 is 14 amino acids long. CDR3 DNA sequence: TGCGCCAGCAGCTTGGAGGCAGCGAGGGATACGCAGTATTTT. Translating gives CASSLEAARDTQYF.

This clonotype was recorded at least ten times. The J gene is TRBJ2-1, the V gene TRBV5-1; D call uncertain. CDR1 is SGHRS and CDR2 is YFSETQ in the germline V gene. This CDR3 has 12 amino acids. V lost 4 bases and J lost 5, with 7 bases in between. CDR3 sequence: CASSPPDNEQFF. CDR3 in DNA: TGCGCCAGCAGCCCCCCCGACAATGAGCAGTTCTTC. The full variable domain, its missing parts supplied by reference TRBV5-1 and TRBJ2-1, is KAGVTQTPRYLIKTRGQQVTLSCSPISGHRSVSWYQQTPGQGLQFLFEYFSETQRNKGNFPGRFSGRQFSNSRSEMNVSTLELGDSALYLCASSPPDNEQFFGPGTRLTVL.

This clonotype has a handful of counts. This chain connects TRBV30 to TRBJ1-2; D might be TRBD1 (6 bases). V gave up 3 bases and J gave up 4 bases, with 24 bases separating them. The V gene's germline CDR1 is GTSNPN and CDR2 SVGIG (reference sequence). The CDR3 loop spans 17 amino acids. Here the CDR3 DNA reads TGTGCCTGGAGGTTGTACTGGTCGGGGGCAGGCGGCTATGGCTACACCTTC. It codes for CAWRLYWSGAGGYGYTF.

The chain employs TRBV20-1 and TRBJ2-3; D is uncertain. Looked up from germline, CDR1 is DFQATT and CDR2 is SNEGSKA (reference sequence). V was pared by 2 bases and J by 2 bases, with 5 bases between. There are 12 residues in the CDR3. The CDR3 sequence: CSARLNTDTQYF. In nucleotides, the CDR3 is TGCAGTGCTAGATTGAACACAGATACGCAGTATTTT.